This T cell receptor beta chain derives from a study of blood T cell repertoires in COVID-19. Study-level background: Researchers got acute and convalescent COVID-19 samples from the United States, Italy and Spain. Sources were T cells, B-cell-depleted T cells, or PBMCs; the material itself was cDNA or gDNA.

Original processing notes: It was from reference gene primer amplification that nucleated cell counts were estimated. Profiled with immunoSEQ multiplex PCR; TCRdb holds only in-frame clones, not every one. The V and J calls and clone size come from that table; D and trimming were worked out from the DNA. The repertoire includes 200,000 to 300,000 clones, about four fifths of them detected once, and roughly 3.3% sits in the top ten. V was clipped by 4 bases and J by 1 base; unmatched bases: 2. This CDR3 contains 14 residues. Germline V gene data show CDR1 as LGHNA and CDR2 as YSLEER. The chain carries TRBV4-3 and TRBJ1-1; the match to TRBD1 covers 8 bases. Sequenced sample: peripheral blood. The source of this sequence is a woman under 30 with acute or convalescent COVID-19. This chain's CDR3 is CASSRDRGNTEAFF. The DNA for the CDR3 is TGCGCCAGCAGCCGAGACAGGGGGAACACTGAAGCTTTCTTT.